This is a list of T cell receptor beta chains from one sample in a study of memory CD8 T cells in hepatitis C reinfection. The method was immunoSEQ multiplex PCR; TCRdb's version includes in-frame clones alone and lacks a portion of them. Found here are over 45,000 clones, 89% of them singletons; the top ten hold 1%. Material for sequencing was naive CD8+ T cells sorted from blood. These receptors were taken from a man between 18 and 29 years old with hepatitis C virus infection. Both conserved end residues are trimmed from each CDR3.

j_call v_call cdr3_aa
TRBJ2-1 TRBV19 ASRGQGAVNEQF
TRBJ1-4 TRBV2 AGGTGQGDEKLF
TRBJ2-7 TRBV5-1 ASSASGTGMDEQY
TRBJ2-1 TRBV6-5 ASSFGLYNEQF
TRBJ2-5 TRBV5-6 ASSLGLAEGEETQY
TRBJ1-5 TRBV5-1 ASSLYEQGASQPQH
TRBJ1-1 TRBV30 AWSDRGMNTEAF
TRBJ1-5 TRBV19 ASIGGSGSQPQH
TRBJ2-1 TRBV11-2 ASSPAHLGQGVYNEQF
TRBJ2-1 TRBV7-3 ASSLIAGAGNEQF
TRBJ2-1 TRBV4-1 ASSQDPQGPSYNEQF
TRBJ2-3 TRBV29-1 SVPTSGTEQGTDTQY
TRBJ2-3 TRBV25-1 ASSVGLDTQY
TRBJ2-7 TRBV7-2 ASSRGRLGAYEQY
TRBJ2-7 TRBV7-9 ASSHGGNPGEQY
TRBJ2-1 TRBV7-8 ASSAHLAALDLNEQF
TRBJ1-2 TRBV5-4 ASSSGTPSIGGYT
TRBJ2-1 TRBV18 ASSPSNEQF
TRBJ2-1 TRBV13 ASSPTSGRYNEQF
TRBJ2-5 TRBV11-2 ASSRDGLAGYQETQY
TRBJ2-1 TRBV6-5 ASSYSVGLASNEQF
TRBJ2-1 TRBV19 ASSLGGRSSYNEQF
TRBJ1-1 TRBV4-1 ASSQDKLGGPTEAF
TRBJ2-2 TRBV9 ASSFSGSTGELF
TRBJ1-2 TRBV19 ASSIDLTGYYGYT
TRBJ1-2 TRBV6-5 ASSPSSGFYGYT
TRBJ2-1 TRBV7-9 ASSLAPGQGYNEQF
TRBJ2-7 TRBV6-5 ASSYREDSYEQY
TRBJ2-1 TRBV28 ASSLRDRMGNEQF
TRBJ2-3 TRBV5-1 ASSRLAGGTLDTDTQY
TRBJ2-4 TRBV11-2 ASTGGEGGGVAKNIQY
TRBJ2-3 TRBV2 ASSEEGLAVTDTQY
TRBJ2-1 TRBV25-1 AGAERATEQF
TRBJ2-3 TRBV12-5 ASGVTSGGLDTQY
TRBJ2-7 TRBV9 ASSVDSGPGEQY
TRBJ2-3 TRBV6-6 ASSSLAGGQDTQY
TRBJ1-1 TRBV13 ASSSDTEAF
TRBJ2-1 TRBV6-4 ASKITSGSSYNEQF
TRBJ2-1 TRBV19 ASSMLAGGVYNEQF
TRBJ2-2 TRBV19 ASSMTIRTSGRDTGELF
TRBJ2-3 TRBV9 ASSVGVAGAVTDTQY
TRBJ2-6 TRBV2 ASSDVHVEGANVLT
TRBJ2-3 TRBV6-5 ASSLGRQGTDTQY
TRBJ2-4 TRBV7-6 ASSLGDRALAKNIQY